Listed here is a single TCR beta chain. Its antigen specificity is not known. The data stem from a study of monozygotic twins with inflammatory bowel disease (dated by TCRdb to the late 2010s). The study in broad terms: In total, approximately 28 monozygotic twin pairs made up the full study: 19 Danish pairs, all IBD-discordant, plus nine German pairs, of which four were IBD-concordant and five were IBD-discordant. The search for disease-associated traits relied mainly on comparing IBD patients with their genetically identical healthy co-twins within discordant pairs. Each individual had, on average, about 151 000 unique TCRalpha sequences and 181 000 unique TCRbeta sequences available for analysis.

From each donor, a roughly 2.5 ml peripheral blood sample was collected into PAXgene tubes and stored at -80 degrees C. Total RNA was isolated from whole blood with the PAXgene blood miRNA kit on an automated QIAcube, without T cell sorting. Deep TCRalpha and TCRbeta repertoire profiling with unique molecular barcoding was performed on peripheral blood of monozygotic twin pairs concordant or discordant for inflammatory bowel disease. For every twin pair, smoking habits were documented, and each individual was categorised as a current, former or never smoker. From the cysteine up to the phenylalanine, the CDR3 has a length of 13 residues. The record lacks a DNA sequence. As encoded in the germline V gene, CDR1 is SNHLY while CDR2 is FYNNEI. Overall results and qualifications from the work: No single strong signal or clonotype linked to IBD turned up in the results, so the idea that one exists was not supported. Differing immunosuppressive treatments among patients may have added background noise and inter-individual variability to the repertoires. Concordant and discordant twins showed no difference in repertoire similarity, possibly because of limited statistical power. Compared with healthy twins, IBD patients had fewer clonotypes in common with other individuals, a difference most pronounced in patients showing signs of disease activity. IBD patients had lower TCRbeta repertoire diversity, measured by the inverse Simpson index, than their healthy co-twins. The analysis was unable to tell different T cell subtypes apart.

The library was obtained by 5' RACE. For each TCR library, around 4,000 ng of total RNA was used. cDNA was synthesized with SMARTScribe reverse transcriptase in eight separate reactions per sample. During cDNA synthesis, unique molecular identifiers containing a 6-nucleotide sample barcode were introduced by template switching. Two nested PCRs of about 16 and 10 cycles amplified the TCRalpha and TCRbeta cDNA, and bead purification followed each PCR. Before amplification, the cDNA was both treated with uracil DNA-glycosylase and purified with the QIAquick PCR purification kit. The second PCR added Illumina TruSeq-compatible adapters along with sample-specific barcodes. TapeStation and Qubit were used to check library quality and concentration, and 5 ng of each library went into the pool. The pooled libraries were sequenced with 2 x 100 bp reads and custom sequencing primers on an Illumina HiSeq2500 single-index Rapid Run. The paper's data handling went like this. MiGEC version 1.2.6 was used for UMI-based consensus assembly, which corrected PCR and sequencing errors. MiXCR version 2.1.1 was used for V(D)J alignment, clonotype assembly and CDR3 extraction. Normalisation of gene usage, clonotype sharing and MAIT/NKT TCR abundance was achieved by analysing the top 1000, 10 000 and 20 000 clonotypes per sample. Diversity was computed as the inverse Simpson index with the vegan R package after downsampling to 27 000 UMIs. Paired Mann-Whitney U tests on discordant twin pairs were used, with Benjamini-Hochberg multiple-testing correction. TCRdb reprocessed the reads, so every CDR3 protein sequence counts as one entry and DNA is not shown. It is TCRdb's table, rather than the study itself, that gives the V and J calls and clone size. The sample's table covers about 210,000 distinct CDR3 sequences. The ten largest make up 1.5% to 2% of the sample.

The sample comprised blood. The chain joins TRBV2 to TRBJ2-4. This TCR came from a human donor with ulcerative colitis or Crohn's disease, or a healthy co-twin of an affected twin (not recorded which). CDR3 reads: CATDKEAKNIQYF.